These 29 T cell receptor beta chains share one sample of origin, sequenced in a study of blood T cell repertoires in COVID-19. Produced via immunoSEQ multiplex PCR; TCRdb's table is partial and in-frame only. The sample lists roughly 83,000 clones, around nine tenths occurring once. The sample taken for sequencing was peripheral blood. All receptors come from a man older than 75 with active or convalescent COVID-19.

The V call is TRBV5-1, the J call TRBJ1-1; D is unclear. Germline V CDR1 and CDR2: SGHRS, YFSETQ. This CDR3 is built from 14 residues. V lost 2 bases, J lost 1 base, and 9 bases lay in between. The CDR3 loop is CASSFGQENTEAFF. CDR3 coding DNA: TGCGCCAGCAGCTTTGGGCAGGAGAACACTGAAGCTTTCTTT.

The chain is built from TRBV7-2 and TRBJ1-2; tentative D call: TRBD1 (6 bases). Germline lookup yields CDR1 SGHTA and CDR2 FQGNSA. The V and J ends lost 8 bases and 8 bases respectively, with 18 bases between them. CDR3 length: 13 residues. The CDR3 spells CASDTTQGWGYTF. Written as DNA, the CDR3 is TGTGCCAGCGACACTACGCAGGGGTGGGGCTACACCTTC.

This chain connects TRBV11-2 to TRBJ2-3; 9 nucleotides agree with TRBD2. The J segment lost 4 bases and the V segment lost 5 bases, leaving 7 bases of the junction unmatched. Germline V gene sequence: CDR1 SGHAT, CDR2 FQNNGV. This CDR3 contains 15 residues. The CDR3 DNA is TGTGCCAGCAGCCCTAGTTGGACTAGCGCAGATACGCAGTATTTT. Its translation is CASSPSWTSADTQYF.

This chain uses TRBV3-1 (or the pseudogene TRBV3-2) with TRBJ2-7; D not resolved. V shed 0 bases and J shed 3 bases, with 6 bases lying between them. Germline assignment: CDR1 LGHDT and CDR2 YNNKEL (reference sequence). The CDR3 has 13 amino acids. CDR3 sequence (DNA): TGTGCCAGCAGCCAAGACCCCTTCTACGAGCAGTACGTC. This sequence encodes CASSQDPFYEQYV.

This clone came up once. The chain links TRBV6-5 to TRBJ1-2; D remains unclear. CDR1 and CDR2 from the germline V gene are MNHEY and SVGAGI. CDR3 length: 12 residues. Trimming shortened V by 1 base and J by 10 bases, and 10 bases separated the two germline ends. CDR3 in amino acids: CASSYFLGDYTF. The DNA for the CDR3 is TGTGCCAGCAGTTACTTTCTGGGCGACTACACCTTC.

The gene calls are TRBV5-5 and TRBJ2-5; D may be TRBD2 (6 bases). Looked up from germline, CDR1 is SGHKS and CDR2 is YYEKEE (reference sequence). Trimming removed 0 bases at V and 3 bases at J, with 15 bases between. The CDR3 has 16 residues. CDR3 amino acids: CASSLAMGTGEETQYF. The CDR3 DNA follows: TGTGCCAGCAGCTTGGCTATGGGGACGGGAGAAGAGACCCAGTACTTC.

The genes are TRBV28 and TRBJ1-1, with 9 bases that match TRBD1. This CDR3 spans 12 amino acids. CDR1 is MDHEN, CDR2 SYDVKM, per germline. V was pared by 6 bases and J by 11 bases, with 7 bases of the junction left unmatched. DNA for the CDR3: TGTGCCAGCAGGAATAGACAGGGGGTGGCTTTCTTT. Amino acids: CASRNRQGVAFF.

The V and J genes are TRBV18 and TRBJ1-1; D is unclear. Trimming shortened V by 3 bases and J by 6 bases, and 17 bases separated the two germline ends. Germline V CDR1 and CDR2: KGHSH, LQKENI. This CDR3 region has 15 residues. The CDR3 region has the DNA TGTGCCAGCTCACCGAAGGTGGAGCGGATTTCTGAAGCTTTCTTT. This sequence encodes CASSPKVERISEAFF.

This chain joins TRBV7-2 and TRBJ2-2, with 11 bases that match TRBD2. This CDR3 spans 15 amino acids. V was pared by 5 bases and J by 7 bases, with 6 bases of the junction left unmatched. The germline V gene encodes CDR1 SGHTA and CDR2 FQGNSA. CDR3 nucleotides: TGTGCCAGCAGCCTTAGCGGGAGGGCCGGCGGGGAGCTGTTTTTT. It yields the protein CASSLSGRAGGELFF.

The V and J genes are TRBV30 and TRBJ1-1; D is unclear. The germline V gene encodes CDR1 GTSNPN and CDR2 SVGIG (reference sequence). V was pared by 5 bases and J by 0 bases, with 10 bases between. The CDR3 covers 13 residues. The CDR3 bases are TGTGCCTGGGCGGAGCAGCTGAACACTGAAGCTTTCTTT. Translation gives CAWAEQLNTEAFF. The complete variable domain, with remaining parts taken from reference TRBV30 and TRBJ1-1, reads SQTIHQWPATLVQPVGSPLSLECTVEGTSNPNLYWYRQAAGRGLQLLFYSVGIGQISSEVPQNLSASRPQDRQFILSSKKLLLSDSGFYLCAWAEQLNTEAFFGQGTRLTVV.

V and J are TRBV19 and TRBJ2-2, with 13 positions matching TRBD2. CDR1 and CDR2 (germline): LNHDA, SQIVND (reference sequence). CDR3 length: 16 amino acids. The V gene end was trimmed by 5 bases and the J gene end by 6 bases; junction bases not matched to a gene: 6. CDR3 DNA sequence: TGTGCCAGTAGTTGGGGACTAGCGGGATTACCCGGGGAGCTGTTTTTT. The encoded protein is CASSWGLAGLPGELFF.

This sequence joins TRBV19 and TRBJ2-1; weak D call: TRBD2 (11 bases). The germline V and J ends were trimmed by 9 bases and 7 bases, with 31 bases remaining between them. Germline V CDR1 and CDR2: LNHDA, SQIVND (reference sequence). This CDR3 has 18 amino acids. The CDR3 DNA is TGTGCCAGCGTGGGACAGGGGTTAGCGGGAGGGCCGGTTAATGAGCAGTTCTTC. Translating gives CASVGQGLAGGPVNEQFF.

The V call is TRBV18, the J call TRBJ2-3; 8 positions match TRBD2. V shed 6 bases, J shed 1 base, and the junction held 15 bases outside the gene matches. CDR3 length: 18 residues. From germline, CDR1 is KGHSH and CDR2 LQKENI. CDR3 residues: CASSRTSPSGGGTDTQYF. In nucleotides, the CDR3 is TGTGCCAGCTCCCGAACTTCACCCAGCGGGGGAGGCACAGATACGCAGTATTTT. The complete variable domain, with remaining parts taken from reference TRBV18 and TRBJ2-3, reads NAGVMQNPRHLVRRRGQEARLRCSPMKGHSHVYWYRQLPEEGLKFMVYLQKENIIDESGMPKERFSAEFPKEGPSILRIQQVVRGDSAAYFCASSRTSPSGGGTDTQYFGPGTRLTVL.

V is TRBV10-3 and J is TRBJ2-7; possibly TRBD1 for D (6 bases). The germline V gene encodes CDR1 ENHRY and CDR2 SYGVKD. Trimming stripped 8 bases from V and 6 bases from J, with 17 bases between. The CDR3 spans 13 residues. CDR3 sequence reads: CAIGRDIGGEQYV. Here the CDR3 DNA reads TGTGCCATCGGCCGGGACATAGGAGGCGAGCAGTACGTC.

The V gene is TRBV27, the J gene TRBJ2-3; 7 nucleotides line up with TRBD2. The germline gives CDR1 MNHEY, CDR2 SMNVEV (reference sequence). This CDR3 contains 14 residues. The junction had 8 bases not matched to a gene; V was cut back by 5 bases and J by 6 bases. CDR3 in DNA: TGTGCCAGCAGTACGCGGACTAGTGTCGATACGCAGTATTTT. It is translated as CASSTRTSVDTQYF.

CDR3 region: CASSPRVGNNEKLFF. The CDR3 nucleotides read TGTGCCAGCTCACCGCGGGTTGGGAATAATGAAAAACTGTTTTTT. The rearrangement joins TRBV18 to TRBJ1-4; D unresolved. The CDR3 runs 15 residues. Germline V gene lookup returns CDR1 KGHSH and CDR2 LQKENI. Trimming left V 3 bases short and J 4 bases short, with 12 bases between.

This chain links TRBV14 with TRBJ1-6; a possible D gene is TRBD1 (6 bases). V dropped 4 bases and J dropped 4 bases, with 8 bases sitting between them. The CDR3 length is 14 residues. Germline lookup yields CDR1 SGHDN and CDR2 FVKESK. The CDR3 nucleotides are TGTGCCAGCAGCCGGACAGCTTATAATTCACCCCTCCACTTT. It codes for CASSRTAYNSPLHF.

The chain is built from TRBV5-1 and TRBJ2-1, with 14 positions matching TRBD2. This CDR3 comprises 16 residues. The J segment lost 8 bases and the V segment lost 4 bases, leaving 8 bases of the junction unmatched. From germline, CDR1 is SGHRS and CDR2 YFSETQ. CDR3 protein: CASSRTSGRKGDEQFF. CDR3 nucleotides: TGCGCCAGCAGCAGGACTAGCGGGAGGAAAGGCGATGAGCAGTTCTTC.

V and J are TRBV7-9 and TRBJ2-5; 8 bases line up with TRBD2. After removal of 1 base from V and 4 bases from J, the junction contained 2 bases not matched to a gene. Germline assignment: CDR1 SEHNR and CDR2 FQNEAQ (reference sequence). The CDR3 covers 14 residues. The CDR3 coding sequence is TGTGCCAGCAGCTTAGGAAGCGGGGGAGAGACCCAGTACTTC. Its translation: CASSLGSGGETQYF.

CDR3 DNA: TGTGCCAGCAGCCGACGGACAGGGACAGCGGGGGGGTATACGCAGTATTTT. This sequence encodes CASSRRTGTAGGYTQYF. The rearrangement links TRBV11-3 to TRBJ2-3; TRBD2 matches 10 bases. V lost 5 bases, J lost 7 bases, and 15 bases stayed unmatched. The germline V gene encodes CDR1 SGHNT and CDR2 YENEEA. The length of the CDR3 is 17 residues.

The chain uses TRBV6-6 and TRBJ1-4; TRBD1 matches at 8 bases. V shed 6 bases, J shed 8 bases, and the junction held 8 bases outside the gene matches. CDR1 MNHNY and CDR2 SVGAGI come from the germline V gene (reference sequence). This CDR3 is built from 14 residues. In DNA, the CDR3 is TGTGCCAGCAGCTCCGACAGGGGTTACGAAAAACTGTTTTTT. It is translated as CASSSDRGYEKLFF.

The V gene is TRBV5-6, the J gene TRBJ1-4, with no clear D. Trimming pared 0 bases from V and 2 bases from J, leaving 8 bases between. The CDR3 sequence is 15 residues long. CDR1 is SGHDT and CDR2 is YYEEEE in the germline V gene. The CDR3 spells CASSLVGVTNEKLFF. CDR3 DNA sequence: TGTGCCAGCAGCTTGGTCGGGGTTACTAATGAAAAACTGTTTTTT.

V and J are TRBV28 and TRBJ1-6, with TRBD1 matching over 7 bases. CDR1 is MDHEN, CDR2 SYDVKM, per germline. CDR3 length equals 15 residues. The V and J ends lost 4 bases and 13 bases, in that order; junction bases with no gene match: 13. CDR3 in amino acids: CASSSSGTEIWPLHF. Here the CDR3 DNA reads TGTGCCAGCAGTTCCTCCGGGACAGAGATTTGGCCCCTCCACTTT.

Written as DNA, the CDR3 is TGTGCCAGCAGAACATCAATGGGAGGGCAGGGTAGTCGCGAGCAGTACGTC. It translates to CASRTSMGGQGSREQYV. The rearrangement links TRBV28 to TRBJ2-7, with 7 bases aligning to TRBD2. The V and J ends lost 6 bases and 6 bases, in that order; junction bases with no gene match: 20. Looked up from germline, CDR1 is MDHEN and CDR2 is SYDVKM. The CDR3 covers 17 residues.

This sequence joins TRBV19 and TRBJ2-1, with 12 bases that match TRBD2. The CDR3 contains 15 residues. With V trimmed by 6 bases and J by 4 bases, 4 bases remained unmatched. From germline, CDR1 is LNHDA and CDR2 SQIVND (reference sequence). For the CDR3, the DNA is TGTGCCAGTAGCGAGACTAGCGGGGGTTACAATGAGCAGTTCTTC. Residues: CASSETSGGYNEQFF. Variable domain in full (rest from reference TRBV19 and TRBJ2-1): DGGITQSPKYLFRKEGQNVTLSCEQNLNHDAMYWYRQDPGQGLRLIYYSQIVNDFQKGDIAEGYSVSREKKESFPLTVTSAQKNPTAFYLCASSETSGGYNEQFFGPGTRLTVL.

The chain is built from TRBV29-1 and TRBJ2-7, with D uncertain. Germline assignment: CDR1 SQVTM and CDR2 ANQGSEA. The CDR3 runs to 10 residues. CDR3 bases: TGCAGCGTGTGGGCGACGAGTCTCCACGTC. As protein: CSVWATSLHV.

This clone was observed a single time. V gene TRBV18 combines with J gene TRBJ1-1; a weak D match, TRBD1 (6 bases). CDR3 length: 17 amino acids. CDR1 is KGHSH and CDR2 is LQKENI in the germline V gene. V lost 3 bases, J lost 0 bases, and 17 bases lay in between. CDR3 DNA sequence: TGTGCCAGCTCACCGGGGGGGGCCCGATCCATGAACACTGAAGCTTTCTTT. It codes for CASSPGGARSMNTEAFF.

The chain is built from TRBV28 and TRBJ1-5, with 8 bases lining up with TRBD1. This CDR3 has 14 amino acids. The germline V gene has CDR1 MDHEN and CDR2 SYDVKM. Trimming cost V 6 bases and J 3 bases; bases outside gene matches: 4. The CDR3 DNA sequence: TGTGCCAGCAGGCCACAGGGGGACAATCAGCCCCAGCATTTT. Its protein product is CASRPQGDNQPQHF. Full variable domain (outside the CDR3, taken from reference TRBV28 and TRBJ1-5): DVKVTQSSRYLVKRTGEKVFLECVQDMDHENMFWYRQDPGLGLRLIYFSYDVKMKEKGDIPEGYSVSREKKERFSLILESASTNQTSMYLCASRPQGDNQPQHFGDGTRLSIL.

The chain is built from TRBV6-6 and TRBJ2-5; 7 bases agree with TRBD1. This CDR3 region has 15 residues. J was trimmed by 5 bases and V by 4 bases; bases with no gene match: 10. Per the germline V gene, CDR1 is MNHNY and CDR2 is SVGAGI (reference sequence). CDR3 amino acids: CASSWTGAPVETQYF. CDR3 bases: TGTGCCAGCAGTTGGACAGGTGCCCCAGTGGAGACCCAGTACTTC.